Listed below are T cell receptor beta chains from one sample, sequenced in a study of cytomegalovirus exposure and HLA in healthy donors. The method was immunoSEQ multiplex PCR; TCRdb's version includes in-frame clones alone and lacks a portion of them. The sample yields about 61,000 clones, more than 70% seen once. The sequenced sample was PBMCs. These receptors came from a young man in good health and CMV-seropositive. The CDR3 runs from the conserved cysteine through the conserved F or W. D genes are given only for firm matches. Rows may omit the clone size; those that give it use once, few, many or a size class.

size	V	J	D	DNA	CDR3
.	TRBV4-3	TRBJ2-5	.	TGCGCCAGCAGCCAAAATCCGGGCCAGGGCGAGACCCAGTACTTC	CASSQNPGQGETQYF
.	TRBV18	TRBJ2-5	TRBD1	TGTGCCAGCTCACCTCAGACAGGGCAAGAGACCCAGTACTTC	CASSPQTGQETQYF
.	TRBV11-1	TRBJ2-2	TRBD2	TGTGCCAGCAGCGTACTAGCGCTTAACACCGGGGAGCTGTTTTTT	CASSVLALNTGELFF
.	TRBV7-8	TRBJ2-1	.	TGTGCCAGCAGCACGATCCTTGGGGGAGGGGGCAATGAGCAGTTCTTC	CASSTILGGGGNEQFF
.	TRBV9	TRBJ1-1	.	TGTGCCAGCAGCCCCCTGATGCGCGTGAACACTGAAGCTTTCTTT	CASSPLMRVNTEAFF
.	TRBV27	TRBJ2-1	TRBD1	TGTGCCAGCAGTTTACTGAACAGGGGGGAGCAGTTCTTC	CASSLLNRGEQFF
.	TRBV28	TRBJ1-6	TRBD1	TGTGCCAGCAGTCCAGGGGGCCCCTATAATTCACCCCTCCACTTT	CASSPGGPYNSPLHF
.	TRBV19	TRBJ1-4	.	TGTGCCAGTAGTAACCCAGGGCCAGGTGGCGAAAAACTGTTTTTT	CASSNPGPGGEKLFF
.	TRBV10-3	TRBJ1-2	.	TGTGCCATCAGCTTACAGGGAAACTATGGCTACACCTTC	CAISLQGNYGYTF
.	TRBV23-1	TRBJ1-6	TRBD1	TGCGCCAGCAGTCCCAGGGGGCCGAATTCACCCCTCCACTTT	CASSPRGPNSPLHF
once	TRBV10-3	TRBJ2-1	TRBD2	TGTGCCATCAGTGATAGCGGGACCTACAATGAGCAGTTCTTC	CAISDSGTYNEQFF
.	TRBV11-3	TRBJ2-3	.	TGTGCCAGCAGCTTAGAAGCGGGCCTAGAGGGAGATACGCAGTATTTT	CASSLEAGLEGDTQYF
.	TRBV7-9	TRBJ2-1	.	TGTGCCAGCAGCTTAGTAGACAATGAGCAGTTCTTC	CASSLVDNEQFF
.	TRBV28	TRBJ1-2	.	TGTGCCAGCAGTTTAGAGGGCCCGGAATGGGGCTATGGCTACACCTTC	CASSLEGPEWGYGYTF
.	TRBV27	TRBJ1-5	.	TGTGCCAGCAGTCAGTACAGAAATCAGCCCCAGCATTTT	CASSQYRNQPQHF
.	TRBV5-1	TRBJ1-3	TRBD1	TGCGCCAGCAGCTTGTCCGGGACAGCACGATCTGGAAACACCATATATTTT	CASSLSGTARSGNTIYF
few	TRBV21-1	TRBJ2-7	.	TGTGCCAGCAGCAAAGGGGGGGGCTACGAGCAGTACTTC	CASSKGGGYEQYF
.	TRBV28	TRBJ1-2	TRBD1	TGTGCCAGCAGCTCCATGGGACAGGGGGACTATGGCTACACCTTC	CASSSMGQGDYGYTF
.	TRBV2	TRBJ2-7	.	TGTGCCAGCAACTCTTGGGGGCCGGTGGAGCAGTACTTC	CASNSWGPVEQYF
.	TRBV18	TRBJ2-7	.	TGTGCCAGCTCACCACCGATGGGGGGACCCCCCTACGAGCAGTACTTC	CASSPPMGGPPYEQYF
.	TRBV27	TRBJ2-4	.	TGTGCCAGTAAGATACTAGCCAAAAACATTCAGTACTTC	CASKILAKNIQYF
.	TRBV7-7	TRBJ1-1	TRBD1	TGTGCTAGCAGCTTATTTACAGGGGAGAACACTGAAGCTTTCTTT	CASSLFTGENTEAFF
once	TRBV6-5	TRBJ2-2	TRBD1	TGTGCCAGCATTAAGACAGGGGGCACCGGGGAGCTGTTTTTT	CASIKTGGTGELFF
.	TRBV28	TRBJ2-3	.	TGTGCCAGCAGCCCTCGGGGGGCGGGAGCATTTGCAGATACGCAGTATTTT	CASSPRGAGAFADTQYF
.	TRBV6-5	TRBJ2-5	.	TGTGCCAGCAGTTACTCTCTCAGGGACCAAGAGACCCAGTACTTC	CASSYSLRDQETQYF
.	TRBV19	TRBJ1-5	.	TGTGCCAGTAGTTGGGACTCTATCAATCAGCCCCAGCATTTT	CASSWDSINQPQHF
.	TRBV5-1	TRBJ2-7	.	TGCGCCAGCAGCTTGGGTAGTCAGGTAAACGAGCAGTACTTC	CASSLGSQVNEQYF
.	TRBV28	TRBJ1-3	TRBD1	TGTGCCAGCACCTCAGTATTAACCCGGGACAGGGGTAACACCATATATTTT	CASTSVLTRDRGNTIYF
.	TRBV7-2	TRBJ2-7	TRBD2	TGTGCCAGCAGCTTAGGTCGGGAGGGGGAGCAGTACTTC	CASSLGREGEQYF
few	TRBV5-6	TRBJ1-5	TRBD1	TGTGCCAGCAGCTTGGCCGGACAGGGAGGCAATCAGCCCCAGCATTTT	CASSLAGQGGNQPQHF
.	TRBV5-6	TRBJ2-5	.	TGTGCCAGCAGCTTGGGGTTTAGGCGGGAGACCCAGTACTTC	CASSLGFRRETQYF
.	TRBV29-1	TRBJ1-4	.	TGCAGCGTTGGTGGACAACTTAATGAAAAACTGTTTTTT	CSVGGQLNEKLFF
few	TRBV4-3	TRBJ1-1	.	TGCGCCAGCAGCCAAGGAGCAATCCCTGAAGCTTTCTTT	CASSQGAIPEAFF
.	TRBV6-6	TRBJ2-3	TRBD2	TGTGCCAGCAGTTCTAGCGGGGGTACAGATACGCAGTATTTT	CASSSSGGTDTQYF
.	TRBV2	TRBJ1-1	.	TGTGCCAGCACCCTGCGGGATAACACTGAAGCTTTCTTT	CASTLRDNTEAFF
.	TRBV30	TRBJ2-5	.	TGTGCCTGGAGTCAAGGAGGGGCCGAGACCCAGTACTTC	CAWSQGGAETQYF
once	TRBV7-3	TRBJ2-7	TRBD1	TGTGCCAGCAGCTTATCGGCAGGGGGATTGGGGGAGCAGTACTTC	CASSLSAGGLGEQYF
once	TRBV5-1	TRBJ2-1	.	TGCGCCAGCAGCCCAGGGGGGAATGAGCAGTTCTTC	CASSPGGNEQFF
.	TRBV7-2	TRBJ1-5	.	TGTGCCAGCAGCCTCGGAGGACAGCCCCAGCATTTT	CASSLGGQPQHF
.	TRBV6-1	TRBJ2-2	.	TGTGCCAGCAGTGGGGCTGGGGGCAGTGGCGGGGAGCTGTTTTTT	CASSGAGGSGGELFF
.	TRBV21-1	TRBJ2-5	.	TGTGCCAGCAGCAAAAACGCCGGGAAAGAGACCCAGTACTTC	CASSKNAGKETQYF
few	TRBV7-3	TRBJ2-2	TRBD1	TGTGCCAGCGAGGACAGGGCCACCGGGGAGCTGTTTTTT	CASEDRATGELFF